Listed below are T cell receptor beta chains from one sample, sequenced in a study of cytomegalovirus exposure and HLA in healthy donors. Here immunoSEQ multiplex PCR was the method, and the copy in TCRdb shows in-frame clones only, minus some. The sample has some 120,000 clones; around 94% are singletons. The sequenced sample was PBMCs. These receptors all come from a woman younger than 30 in good health and CMV-seronegative. CDR3s include the opening cysteine and the closing phenylalanine or tryptophan. Fields, in order: J gene, D gene, clone size, V gene, CDR3 DNA, CDR3 protein. D genes are given only for firm matches. A row's size may be missing; if present it is once, few, many or a size class.

j_gene: TRBJ1-6; d_gene: -; abundance: -; v_gene: TRBV28; CDR3nt: TGTGCCAGCATGGAGGGCTATTCACCCCTCCACTTT; CDR3aa: CASMEGYSPLHF
j_gene: TRBJ2-5; d_gene: TRBD2; abundance: -; v_gene: TRBV13; CDR3nt: TGTGCCAGCACGACTAGCGGGAGGGAAGAGACCCAGTACTTC; CDR3aa: CASTTSGREETQYF
j_gene: TRBJ1-2; d_gene: TRBD1; abundance: -; v_gene: TRBV20-1; CDR3nt: TGCAGTGCCATCGACAGGGAAAACATTTACTTC; CDR3aa: CSAIDRENIYF
j_gene: TRBJ2-5; d_gene: -; abundance: -; v_gene: TRBV12-5; CDR3nt: TGTGCTAGTGGTTCCCTAGGTGGGGCGGAGACCCAGTACTTC; CDR3aa: CASGSLGGAETQYF
j_gene: TRBJ1-4; d_gene: -; abundance: -; v_gene: TRBV28; CDR3nt: TGTGCCACCTTCCAGGAAGCTAATGAAAAACTGTTTTTT; CDR3aa: CATFQEANEKLFF
j_gene: TRBJ1-1; d_gene: TRBD1; abundance: -; v_gene: TRBV5-4; CDR3nt: TGTGCCAGCAGCGGTTCGGTGTGGCAGGGGGCGGAAGAAGCTTTCTTT; CDR3aa: CASSGSVWQGAEEAFF
j_gene: TRBJ2-5; d_gene: TRBD2; abundance: -; v_gene: TRBV27; CDR3nt: TGTGCCAGCAGCACTAGCGGGGGGGCCCCAGAGACCCAGTACTTC; CDR3aa: CASSTSGGAPETQYF
j_gene: TRBJ1-6; d_gene: TRBD1; abundance: -; v_gene: TRBV11-1; CDR3nt: TGTGCCAGCAGCTTAACGACAGGGAGTTCACCCCTCCACTTT; CDR3aa: CASSLTTGSSPLHF
j_gene: TRBJ2-5; d_gene: -; abundance: -; v_gene: TRBV2; CDR3nt: TGTGCCAGCAGGTACAGGGTTGGCCAAGAGACCCAGTACTTC; CDR3aa: CASRYRVGQETQYF
j_gene: TRBJ1-6; d_gene: -; abundance: once; v_gene: TRBV6-1; CDR3nt: TGTGCCAGTCTTCCGGGAATCTATAATTCACCCCTCCACTTT; CDR3aa: CASLPGIYNSPLHF
j_gene: TRBJ2-7; d_gene: TRBD1; abundance: once; v_gene: TRBV2; CDR3nt: TGTGCCAGCCTGGGGGACAGATCCTACGAGCAGTACTTC; CDR3aa: CASLGDRSYEQYF
j_gene: TRBJ1-4; d_gene: -; abundance: -; v_gene: TRBV9; CDR3nt: TGTGCCAGCAGCCCACTTAGGGGATATAATGAAAAACTGTTTTTT; CDR3aa: CASSPLRGYNEKLFF
j_gene: TRBJ1-2; d_gene: TRBD1; abundance: -; v_gene: TRBV30; CDR3nt: TGTGCCACAGAACCCTCCACCGGGACAGGCGGGGGTGGCTACACCTTC; CDR3aa: CATEPSTGTGGGGYTF
j_gene: TRBJ2-7; d_gene: -; abundance: -; v_gene: TRBV10-3; CDR3nt: TGTGCCATCAGTGAGTCTAGAGCTCCCTACGAGCAGTACTTC; CDR3aa: CAISESRAPYEQYF
j_gene: TRBJ1-3; d_gene: TRBD1; abundance: once; v_gene: TRBV7-2; CDR3nt: TGTGCCAGCAGCTCCGGACAGGTTTACTCTGGAAACACCATATATTTT; CDR3aa: CASSSGQVYSGNTIYF
j_gene: TRBJ2-1; d_gene: -; abundance: -; v_gene: TRBV19; CDR3nt: TGTGCCACCCAGGGGGGCTATTACAATGAGCAGTTCTTC; CDR3aa: CATQGGYYNEQFF
j_gene: TRBJ1-3; d_gene: TRBD1; abundance: -; v_gene: TRBV2; CDR3nt: TGTGCCAGACAGACAGGGGAGTCCGGAAACACCATATATTTT; CDR3aa: CARQTGESGNTIYF
j_gene: TRBJ1-2; d_gene: -; abundance: -; v_gene: TRBV6-5; CDR3nt: TGTGCCAGCAGTTACATGTCAGGGATTAACTATGGCTACACCTTC; CDR3aa: CASSYMSGINYGYTF
j_gene: TRBJ2-5; d_gene: -; abundance: -; v_gene: TRBV18; CDR3nt: TGTGCCAGCTCACCACCGACAGGAGAAGAGACCCAGTACTTC; CDR3aa: CASSPPTGEETQYF
j_gene: TRBJ2-7; d_gene: -; abundance: -; v_gene: TRBV10-1; CDR3nt: TGCGCCAGCAGTGAGAGGACTACGTCCGAGCAGTACTTC; CDR3aa: CASSERTTSEQYF
j_gene: TRBJ1-6; d_gene: TRBD1; abundance: -; v_gene: TRBV30; CDR3nt: TGTGCCTGGAGGCCAACAGGGGGTGGTTCACCCCTCCACTTT; CDR3aa: CAWRPTGGGSPLHF
j_gene: TRBJ2-3; d_gene: TRBD2; abundance: -; v_gene: TRBV9; CDR3nt: TGTGCCAGCAGCGGGCTAGCGGGGGGCGAAACAGATACGCAGTATTTT; CDR3aa: CASSGLAGGETDTQYF
j_gene: TRBJ2-7; d_gene: -; abundance: -; v_gene: TRBV2; CDR3nt: TGTGCCAGCAGTAAATTCGACGAGCAGTACTTC; CDR3aa: CASSKFDEQYF
j_gene: TRBJ2-5; d_gene: -; abundance: -; v_gene: TRBV30; CDR3nt: TGTGCCTGGAGAGGAGGCAGGGGATGGGAAGAGACCCAGTACTTC; CDR3aa: CAWRGGRGWEETQYF
j_gene: TRBJ1-1; d_gene: -; abundance: -; v_gene: TRBV28; CDR3nt: TGTGCCAGCCGACTTTCCACATTGGGGGGAGAAGCTTTCTTT; CDR3aa: CASRLSTLGGEAFF
j_gene: TRBJ2-1; d_gene: -; abundance: -; v_gene: TRBV2; CDR3nt: TGTGCCAGCAGTGAAACGGGGTTCGATGAGCAGTTCTTC; CDR3aa: CASSETGFDEQFF
j_gene: TRBJ2-2; d_gene: TRBD1; abundance: -; v_gene: TRBV2; CDR3nt: TGTGCCAGCAGGGCTAACCGGGACAGGGACACCGGGGAGCTGTTTTTT; CDR3aa: CASRANRDRDTGELFF
j_gene: TRBJ2-7; d_gene: -; abundance: -; v_gene: TRBV6-1; CDR3nt: TGTGCCAGCAGTGAAGCGCTGGTGGGGCAGGGATTCTACGAGCAGTACTTC; CDR3aa: CASSEALVGQGFYEQYF
j_gene: TRBJ2-2; d_gene: TRBD2; abundance: -; v_gene: TRBV5-4; CDR3nt: TGTGCCAGCACCTTAGCGGGGGGGCTTCTCACCGGGGAGCTGTTTTTT; CDR3aa: CASTLAGGLLTGELFF
j_gene: TRBJ2-1; d_gene: -; abundance: -; v_gene: TRBV2; CDR3nt: TGTGCCAGCAGTGCACAGGGCAATGAGCAGTTCTTC; CDR3aa: CASSAQGNEQFF
j_gene: TRBJ1-2; d_gene: -; abundance: -; v_gene: TRBV5-6; CDR3nt: TGTGCCAGCAGCGGAGACACGGAGGCTTCGTATGGCTACACCTTC; CDR3aa: CASSGDTEASYGYTF
j_gene: TRBJ2-3; d_gene: -; abundance: -; v_gene: TRBV9; CDR3nt: TGTGCCAGCAGCGTAGGCGGAGGATCAGATACGCAGTATTTT; CDR3aa: CASSVGGGSDTQYF
j_gene: TRBJ2-1; d_gene: TRBD2; abundance: -; v_gene: TRBV7-9; CDR3nt: TGTGCCAGCAGCTTAGGTAGGACTAGCGGGGGACAATACAATGAGCAGTTCTTC; CDR3aa: CASSLGRTSGGQYNEQFF
j_gene: TRBJ2-3; d_gene: TRBD2; abundance: once; v_gene: TRBV4-1; CDR3nt: TGCGCCAGCAGCCAAGATGGGGGACGGGGACTAGCGGGCACAGATACGCAGTATTTT; CDR3aa: CASSQDGGRGLAGTDTQYF
j_gene: TRBJ2-7; d_gene: -; abundance: -; v_gene: TRBV28; CDR3nt: TGTGCCAGCAGTACCAAGGAGAGTAGCTCCTACGAGCAGTACTTC; CDR3aa: CASSTKESSSYEQYF
j_gene: TRBJ1-5; d_gene: -; abundance: -; v_gene: TRBV14; CDR3nt: TGTGCCAGCAGCCTCCGCCCGGACCTGGGGAGGAAGCCCCAGCATTTT; CDR3aa: CASSLRPDLGRKPQHF
j_gene: TRBJ1-1; d_gene: -; abundance: -; v_gene: TRBV6-1; CDR3nt: TGTGCCAGCAGGGGGAGGGAGAACACTGAAGCTTTCTTT; CDR3aa: CASRGRENTEAFF
j_gene: TRBJ2-7; d_gene: -; abundance: -; v_gene: TRBV6-6; CDR3nt: TGTGCCAGCACCAGGACGAGCGACAGCTACGAGCAGTACTTC; CDR3aa: CASTRTSDSYEQYF
j_gene: TRBJ2-5; d_gene: TRBD2; abundance: -; v_gene: TRBV2; CDR3nt: TGTGCCAGCAGTGTGGGGCTAGCGGAAGAGACCCAGTACTTC; CDR3aa: CASSVGLAEETQYF
j_gene: TRBJ1-2; d_gene: TRBD1; abundance: -; v_gene: TRBV9; CDR3nt: TGTGCCAGCAGCGTAACCGGGACAGGGGAGGAGGGCTACACCTTC; CDR3aa: CASSVTGTGEEGYTF
j_gene: TRBJ1-3; d_gene: -; abundance: -; v_gene: TRBV11-2; CDR3nt: TGTGCCAGCAGCAACAACAGGTTCTCTGGAAACACCATATATTTT; CDR3aa: CASSNNRFSGNTIYF